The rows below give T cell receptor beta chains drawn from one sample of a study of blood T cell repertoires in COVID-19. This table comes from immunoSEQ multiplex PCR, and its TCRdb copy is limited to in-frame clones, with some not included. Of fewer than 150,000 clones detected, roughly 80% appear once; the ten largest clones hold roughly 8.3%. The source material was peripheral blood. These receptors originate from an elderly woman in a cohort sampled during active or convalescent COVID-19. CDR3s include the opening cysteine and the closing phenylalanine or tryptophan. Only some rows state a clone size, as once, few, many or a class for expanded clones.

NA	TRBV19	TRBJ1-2	CASTRGAGFRGYTF
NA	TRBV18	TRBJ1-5	CASSPSGERNQPQHF
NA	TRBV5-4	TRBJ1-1	CASSLMTVNTEAFF
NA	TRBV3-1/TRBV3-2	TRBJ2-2	CASSQARLARAGELFF
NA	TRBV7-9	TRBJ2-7	CASSLEGGRDEQYF
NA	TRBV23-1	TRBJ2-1	CASSQSNRDREINEQFF
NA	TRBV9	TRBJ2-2	CASSEAQGLTGELFF
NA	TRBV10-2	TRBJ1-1	CASSNTKNTEAFF
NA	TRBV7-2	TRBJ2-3	CASSLLAGSWTDTQYF
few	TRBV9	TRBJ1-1	CASSVDRVSTEAFF
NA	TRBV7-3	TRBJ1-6	CASSLYGGSPLHF
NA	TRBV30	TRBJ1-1	CAWNRGTEAFF
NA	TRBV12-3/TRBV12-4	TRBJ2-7	CASSLGAYEQYF
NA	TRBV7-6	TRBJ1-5	CASSPYQGAGQPQHF
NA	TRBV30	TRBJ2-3	CAWSVGSTDTQYF
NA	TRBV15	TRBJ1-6	CATSRDQGGNSPLHF
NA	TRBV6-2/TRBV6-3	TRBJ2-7	CASSYSKASGPYEQYF
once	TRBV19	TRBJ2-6	CASRTTGVGANVLTF
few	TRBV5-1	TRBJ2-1	CASRKGQQYNEQFF
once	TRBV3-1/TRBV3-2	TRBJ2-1	CASSRSGSSSYNEQFF
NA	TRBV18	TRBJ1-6	CASSPPRGKNSPLHF
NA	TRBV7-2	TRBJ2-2	CASRVSGGALAGELFF
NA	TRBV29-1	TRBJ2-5	CSVRTSAGETQYF
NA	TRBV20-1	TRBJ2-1	CSASKASGGNEQFF
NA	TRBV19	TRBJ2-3	CASTIGLAADTQYF
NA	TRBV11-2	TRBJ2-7	CASSLAASGVSYEQYF
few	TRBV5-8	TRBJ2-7	CASSYWSHTYEQYF
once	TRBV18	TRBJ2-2	CASSPYPGGGAGGTGELFF
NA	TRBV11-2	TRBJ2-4	CASTPLAAGSLAKNIQYF
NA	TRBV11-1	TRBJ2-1	CASSPGQGTYNEQFF
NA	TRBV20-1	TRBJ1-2	CSASEGRGRRGWYGYTF
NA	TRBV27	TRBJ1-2	CASRVKQGPYGYTF
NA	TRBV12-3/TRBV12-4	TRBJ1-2	CASSDRGLYGYTF
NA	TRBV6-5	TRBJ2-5	CASSRAQETQYF
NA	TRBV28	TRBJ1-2	CASRVGQGNYGYTF
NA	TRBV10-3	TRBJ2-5	CAIREGLANQETQYF
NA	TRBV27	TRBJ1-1	CASRTRRGADTEAFF